This T cell receptor beta chain was sequenced for a study of response to subunit inactivated influenza vaccine. Study-wide results and caveats: A suggestion made by the authors is that each seasonal influenza vaccination recruits few new T cells.

Each CDR3 protein is one row after TCRdb ran MiXCR on the RT-PCR reads. The table includes about 540,000 distinct CDR3 sequences, around 25% detected once. This clonotype was seen more than once but under ten times. What it recognizes is unknown. The V gene's germline CDR1 is GTSNPN and CDR2 SVGIG (reference sequence). The CDR3 loop spans 14 amino acids. Trimming removed 0 bases at V and 10 bases at J, with 16 bases between. The same data also contributed to another study, on T cells expressing NK-cell markers. Turning to that study: For TCR beta, cDNA was produced by 5'RACE template switching with UMIs.

The receptor was derived from a man over 45 who received an inactivated influenza vaccine. The sample here was CD4+ T cells sorted from PBMCs, taken less than 13 days after vaccination. The chain joins TRBV30 to TRBJ2-1, with D possibly matching TRBD2 (5 bases). The CDR3 spells CAWSVKTTRGEQFF. The CDR3 nucleotides are TGTGCCTGGAGTGTAAAGACTACACGGGGAGAGCAGTTCTTC.